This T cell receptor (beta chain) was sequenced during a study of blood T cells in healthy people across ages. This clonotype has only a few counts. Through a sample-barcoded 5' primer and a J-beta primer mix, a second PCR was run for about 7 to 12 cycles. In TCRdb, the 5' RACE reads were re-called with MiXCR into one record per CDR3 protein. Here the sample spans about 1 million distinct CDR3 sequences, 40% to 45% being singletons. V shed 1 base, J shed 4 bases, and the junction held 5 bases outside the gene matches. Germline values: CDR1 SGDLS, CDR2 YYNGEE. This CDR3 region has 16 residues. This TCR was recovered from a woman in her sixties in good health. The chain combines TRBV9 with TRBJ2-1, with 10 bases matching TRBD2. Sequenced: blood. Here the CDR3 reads CASSVRRTSGYNEQFF. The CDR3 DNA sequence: TGTGCCAGCAGCGTAAGGAGGACTAGCGGATACAATGAGCAGTTCTTC.